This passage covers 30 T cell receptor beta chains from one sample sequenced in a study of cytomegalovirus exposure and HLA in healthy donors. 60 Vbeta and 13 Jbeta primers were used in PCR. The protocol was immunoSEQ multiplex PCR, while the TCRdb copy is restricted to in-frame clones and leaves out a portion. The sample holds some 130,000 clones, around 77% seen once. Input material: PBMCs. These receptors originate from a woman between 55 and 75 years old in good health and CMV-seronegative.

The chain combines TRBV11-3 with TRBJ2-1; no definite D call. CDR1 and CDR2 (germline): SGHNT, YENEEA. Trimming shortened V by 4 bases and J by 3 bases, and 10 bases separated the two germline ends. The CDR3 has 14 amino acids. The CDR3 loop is CASSSPAVYNEQFF. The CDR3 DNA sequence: TGTGCCAGCAGCTCCCCGGCGGTCTACAATGAGCAGTTCTTC.

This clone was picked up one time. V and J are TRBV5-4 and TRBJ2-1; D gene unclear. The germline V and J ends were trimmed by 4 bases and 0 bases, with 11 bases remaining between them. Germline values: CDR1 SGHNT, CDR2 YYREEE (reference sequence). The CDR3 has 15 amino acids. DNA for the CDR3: TGTGCCAGCAGCACTCTAGTGGACTCCTACAATGAGCAGTTCTTC. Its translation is CASSTLVDSYNEQFF.

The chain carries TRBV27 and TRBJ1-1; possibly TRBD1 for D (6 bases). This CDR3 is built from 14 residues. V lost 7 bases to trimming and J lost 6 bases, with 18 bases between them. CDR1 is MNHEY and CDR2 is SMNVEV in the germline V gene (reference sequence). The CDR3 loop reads CASNPTGLKAEAFF. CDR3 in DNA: TGTGCCAGCAACCCGACAGGTCTCAAAGCTGAAGCTTTCTTT.

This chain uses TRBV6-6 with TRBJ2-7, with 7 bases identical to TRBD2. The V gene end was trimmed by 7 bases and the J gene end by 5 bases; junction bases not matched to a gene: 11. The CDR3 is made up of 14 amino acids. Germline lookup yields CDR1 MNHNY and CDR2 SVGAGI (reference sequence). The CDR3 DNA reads TGTGCCAGCACACGCCGCGGGAGTAGCGACGAGCAGTACTTC. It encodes CASTRRGSSDEQYF.

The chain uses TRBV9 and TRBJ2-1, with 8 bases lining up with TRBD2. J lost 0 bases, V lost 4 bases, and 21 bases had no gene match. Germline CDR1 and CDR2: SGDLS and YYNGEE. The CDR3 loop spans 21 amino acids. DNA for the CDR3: TGTGCCAGCAGCCGCCGGGGGGTAGAGGCTAGCGGGTTCAGCTCCTACAATGAGCAGTTCTTC. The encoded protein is CASSRRGVEASGFSSYNEQFF.

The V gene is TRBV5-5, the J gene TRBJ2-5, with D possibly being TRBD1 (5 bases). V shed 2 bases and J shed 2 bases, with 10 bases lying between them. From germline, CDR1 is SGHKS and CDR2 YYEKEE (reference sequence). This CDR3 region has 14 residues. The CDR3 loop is CASSFNRGQETQYF. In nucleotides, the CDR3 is TGTGCCAGCAGCTTTAATAGGGGACAAGAGACCCAGTACTTC.

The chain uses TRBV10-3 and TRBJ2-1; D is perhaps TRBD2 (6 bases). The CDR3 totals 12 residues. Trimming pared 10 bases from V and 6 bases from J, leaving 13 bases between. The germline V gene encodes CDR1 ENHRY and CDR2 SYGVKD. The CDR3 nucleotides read TGTGCCACGCGGGACTTCCCCAATGAGCAGTTCTTC. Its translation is CATRDFPNEQFF.

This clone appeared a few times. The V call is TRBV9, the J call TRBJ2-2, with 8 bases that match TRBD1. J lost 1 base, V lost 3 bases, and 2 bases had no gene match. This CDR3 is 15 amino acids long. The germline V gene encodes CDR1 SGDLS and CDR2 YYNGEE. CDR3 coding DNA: TGTGCCAGCAGCGCCGGGACAGGGAACACCGGGGAGCTGTTTTTT. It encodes CASSAGTGNTGELFF.

The CDR3 nucleotides are TGTGCCAGCAGACCAGCAGGGTTCTATGGCTACACCTTC. It specifies CASRPAGFYGYTF. This chain connects TRBV28 to TRBJ1-2; D perhaps matches TRBD1 (5 bases). CDR1 is MDHEN and CDR2 is SYDVKM in the germline V gene. This CDR3 spans 13 amino acids. V was pared by 6 bases and J by 4 bases, with 12 bases between.

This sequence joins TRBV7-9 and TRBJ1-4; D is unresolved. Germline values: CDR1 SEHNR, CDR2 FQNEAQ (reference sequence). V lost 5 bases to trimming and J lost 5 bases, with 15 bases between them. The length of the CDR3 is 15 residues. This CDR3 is CASSTLGGLNEKLFF. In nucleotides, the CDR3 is TGTGCCAGCAGCACCCTTGGAGGGTTAAATGAAAAACTGTTTTTT.

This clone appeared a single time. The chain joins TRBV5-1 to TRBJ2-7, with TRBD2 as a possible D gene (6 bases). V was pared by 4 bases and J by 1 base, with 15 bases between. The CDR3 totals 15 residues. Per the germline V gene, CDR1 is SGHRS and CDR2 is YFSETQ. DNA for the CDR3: TGCGCCAGCAGCCCCGGCGGTAGCGGATCCTACGAGCAGTACTTC. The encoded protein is CASSPGGSGSYEQYF. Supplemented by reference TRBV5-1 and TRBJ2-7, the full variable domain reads KAGVTQTPRYLIKTRGQQVTLSCSPISGHRSVSWYQQTPGQGLQFLFEYFSETQRNKGNFPGRFSGRQFSNSRSEMNVSTLELGDSALYLCASSPGGSGSYEQYFGPGTRLTVT.

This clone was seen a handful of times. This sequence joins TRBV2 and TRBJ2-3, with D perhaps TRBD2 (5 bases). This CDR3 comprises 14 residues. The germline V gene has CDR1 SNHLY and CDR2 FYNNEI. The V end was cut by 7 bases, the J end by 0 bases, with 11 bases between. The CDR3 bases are TGTGCCAGCATAAGCCTAGCTAGCACAGATACGCAGTATTTT. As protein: CASISLASTDTQYF.

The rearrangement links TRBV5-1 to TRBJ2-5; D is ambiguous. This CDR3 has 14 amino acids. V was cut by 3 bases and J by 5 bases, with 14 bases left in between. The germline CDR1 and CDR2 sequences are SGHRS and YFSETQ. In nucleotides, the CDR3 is TGCGCCAGCAGCTCCTCAGATGGTGGCGAGACCCAGTACTTC. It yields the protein CASSSSDGGETQYF.

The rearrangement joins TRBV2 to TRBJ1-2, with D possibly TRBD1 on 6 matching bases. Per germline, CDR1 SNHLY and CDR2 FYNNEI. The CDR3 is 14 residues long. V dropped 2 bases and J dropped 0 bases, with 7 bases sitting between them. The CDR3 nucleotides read TGTGCCAGCAGTGAACAGGGGCCTAACTATGGCTACACCTTC. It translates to CASSEQGPNYGYTF.

The DNA of the CDR3 is TGTGCCAGCAGACGACAGGGGGCCGGGGAGCTGTTTTTT. This sequence encodes CASRRQGAGELFF. V gene TRBV28 combines with J gene TRBJ2-2, with 9 bases aligning to TRBD1. The CDR3 is 13 residues long. Looked up from germline, CDR1 is MDHEN and CDR2 is SYDVKM. Trimming cost V 6 bases and J 6 bases; bases outside gene matches: 2.

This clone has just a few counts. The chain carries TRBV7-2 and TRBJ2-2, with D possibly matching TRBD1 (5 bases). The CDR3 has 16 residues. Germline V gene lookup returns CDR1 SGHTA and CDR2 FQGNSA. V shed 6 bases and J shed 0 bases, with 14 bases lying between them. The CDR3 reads CASSLTGVANTGELFF. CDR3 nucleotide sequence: TGTGCCAGCAGTTTAACAGGAGTCGCGAACACCGGGGAGCTGTTTTTT. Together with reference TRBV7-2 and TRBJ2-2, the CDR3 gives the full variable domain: GAGVSQSPSNKVTEKGKDVELRCDPISGHTALYWYRQSLGQGLEFLIYFQGNSAPDKSGLPSDRFSAERTGGSVSTLTIQRTQQEDSAVYLCASSLTGVANTGELFFGEGSRLTVL.

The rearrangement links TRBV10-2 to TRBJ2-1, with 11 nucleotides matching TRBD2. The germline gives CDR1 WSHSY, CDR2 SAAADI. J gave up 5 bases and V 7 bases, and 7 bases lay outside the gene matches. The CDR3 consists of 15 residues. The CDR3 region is CASTVTTSGNNEQFF. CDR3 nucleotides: TGCGCCAGCACCGTGACGACTAGCGGGAACAATGAGCAGTTCTTC.

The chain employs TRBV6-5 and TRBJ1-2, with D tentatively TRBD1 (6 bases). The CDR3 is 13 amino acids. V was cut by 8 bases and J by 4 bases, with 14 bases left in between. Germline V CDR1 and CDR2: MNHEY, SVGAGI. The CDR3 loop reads CASQQGAGYGYTF. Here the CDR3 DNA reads TGTGCCAGCCAACAGGGTGCGGGCTATGGCTACACCTTC.

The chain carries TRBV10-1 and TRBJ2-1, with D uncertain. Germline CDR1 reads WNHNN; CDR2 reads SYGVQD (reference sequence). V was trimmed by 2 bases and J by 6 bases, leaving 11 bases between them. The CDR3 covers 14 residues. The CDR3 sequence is CASSEGPRANEQFF. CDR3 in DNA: TGCGCCAGCAGTGAGGGGCCCCGCGCCAATGAGCAGTTCTTC.

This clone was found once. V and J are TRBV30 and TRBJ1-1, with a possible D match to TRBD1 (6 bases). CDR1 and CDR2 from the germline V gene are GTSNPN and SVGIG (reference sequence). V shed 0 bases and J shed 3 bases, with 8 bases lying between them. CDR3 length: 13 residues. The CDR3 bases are TGTGCCTGGAGTGTACAGGGCTACACTGAAGCTTTCTTT. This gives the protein CAWSVQGYTEAFF.

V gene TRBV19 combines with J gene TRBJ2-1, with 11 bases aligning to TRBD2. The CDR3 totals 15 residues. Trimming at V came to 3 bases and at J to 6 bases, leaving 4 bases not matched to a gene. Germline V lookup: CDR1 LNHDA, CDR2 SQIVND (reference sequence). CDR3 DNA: TGTGCCAGTAGTATGGTTAGCGGGAGGGCCAATGAGCAGTTCTTC. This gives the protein CASSMVSGRANEQFF.

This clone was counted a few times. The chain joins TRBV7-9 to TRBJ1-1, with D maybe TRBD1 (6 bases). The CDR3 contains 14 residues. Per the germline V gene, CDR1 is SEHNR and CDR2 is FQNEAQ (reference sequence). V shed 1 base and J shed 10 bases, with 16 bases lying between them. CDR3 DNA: TGTGCCAGCAGCTTAGTGGTGTCAGGGGAAACAGCTTTCTTT. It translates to CASSLVVSGETAFF.

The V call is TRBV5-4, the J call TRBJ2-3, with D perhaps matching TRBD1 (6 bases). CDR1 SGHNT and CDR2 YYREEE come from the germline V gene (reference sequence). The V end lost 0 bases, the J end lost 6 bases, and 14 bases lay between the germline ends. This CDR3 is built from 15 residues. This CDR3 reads CASSLADRPGDTQYF. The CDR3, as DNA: TGTGCCAGCAGCTTGGCCGACAGGCCGGGGGATACGCAGTATTTT.

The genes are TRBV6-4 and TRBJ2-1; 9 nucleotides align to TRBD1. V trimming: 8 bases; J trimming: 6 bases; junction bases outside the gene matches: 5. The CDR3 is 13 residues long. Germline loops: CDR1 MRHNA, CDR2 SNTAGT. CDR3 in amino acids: CASRDREFNEQFF. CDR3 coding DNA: TGTGCCAGCCGGGACAGGGAATTCAATGAGCAGTTCTTC.

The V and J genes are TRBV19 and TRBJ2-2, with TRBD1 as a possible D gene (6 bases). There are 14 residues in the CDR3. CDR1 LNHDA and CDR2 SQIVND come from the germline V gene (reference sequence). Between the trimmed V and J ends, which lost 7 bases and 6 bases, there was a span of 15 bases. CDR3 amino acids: CASTATGRAGELFF. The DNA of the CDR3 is TGTGCCAGTACCGCGACAGGACGGGCCGGGGAGCTGTTTTTT.

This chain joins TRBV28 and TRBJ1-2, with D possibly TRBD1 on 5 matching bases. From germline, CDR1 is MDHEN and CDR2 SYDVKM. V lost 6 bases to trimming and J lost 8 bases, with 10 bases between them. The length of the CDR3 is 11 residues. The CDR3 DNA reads TGTGCCAGCAGCGGCAGGGTAGGCTACACCTTC. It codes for CASSGRVGYTF.

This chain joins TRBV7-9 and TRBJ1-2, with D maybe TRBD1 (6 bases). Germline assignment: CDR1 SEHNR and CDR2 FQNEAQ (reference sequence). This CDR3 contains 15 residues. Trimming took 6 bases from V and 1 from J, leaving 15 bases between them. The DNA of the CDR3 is TGTGCCAGCAGAACCTCGGACAGCGTTAACTATGGCTACACCTTC. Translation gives CASRTSDSVNYGYTF.

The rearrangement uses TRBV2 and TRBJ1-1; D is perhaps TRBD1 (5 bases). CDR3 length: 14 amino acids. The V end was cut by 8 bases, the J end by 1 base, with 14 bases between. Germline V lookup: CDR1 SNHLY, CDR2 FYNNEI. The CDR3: CASGGGGWNTEAFF. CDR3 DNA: TGTGCCAGCGGGGGGGGAGGGTGGAACACTGAAGCTTTCTTT.

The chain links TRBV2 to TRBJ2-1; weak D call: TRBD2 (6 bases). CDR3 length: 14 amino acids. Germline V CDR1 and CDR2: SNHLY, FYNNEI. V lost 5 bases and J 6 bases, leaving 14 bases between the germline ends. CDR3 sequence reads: CASSPGDGGNEQFF. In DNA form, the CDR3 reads TGTGCCAGCAGTCCCGGGGACGGGGGCAATGAGCAGTTCTTC.

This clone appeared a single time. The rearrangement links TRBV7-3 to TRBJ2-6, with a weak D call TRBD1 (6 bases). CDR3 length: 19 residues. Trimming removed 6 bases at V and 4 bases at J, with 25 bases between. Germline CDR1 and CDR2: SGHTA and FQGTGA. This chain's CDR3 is CASRQGGGSPLGGANVLTF. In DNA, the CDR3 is TGTGCCAGCAGGCAAGGGGGTGGCTCCCCGCTGGGAGGGGCCAACGTCCTGACTTTC.